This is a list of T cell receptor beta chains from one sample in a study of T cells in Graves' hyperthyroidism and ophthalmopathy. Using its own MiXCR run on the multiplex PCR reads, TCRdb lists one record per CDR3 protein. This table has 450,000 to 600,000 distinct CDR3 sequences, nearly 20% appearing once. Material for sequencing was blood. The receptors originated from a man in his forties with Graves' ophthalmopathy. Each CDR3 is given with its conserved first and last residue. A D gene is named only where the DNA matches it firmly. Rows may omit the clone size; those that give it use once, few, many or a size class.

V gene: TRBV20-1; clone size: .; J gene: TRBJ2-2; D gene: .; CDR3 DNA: TGCGTCGGGGCCGGGGAGCTGTTTTTT; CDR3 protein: CVGAGELFF
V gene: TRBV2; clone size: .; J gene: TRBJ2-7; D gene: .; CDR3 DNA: TGTGCCAGCAGTGAGCCGAATGGGCCAGGGCAGGGAGAGCAGTACTTC; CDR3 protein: CASSEPNGPGQGEQYF
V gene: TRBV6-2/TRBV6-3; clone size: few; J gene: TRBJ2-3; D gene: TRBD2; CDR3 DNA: TGTGCCAGCAGTTACGGGACTAGCGGGTCCCTTTCGCAGTATTTT; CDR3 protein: CASSYGTSGSLSQYF
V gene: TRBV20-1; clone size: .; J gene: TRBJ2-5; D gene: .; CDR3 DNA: TGCAGTGCTAGAGATCGGATGGCCGAGCAAGAGACCCAGTACTTC; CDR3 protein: CSARDRMAEQETQYF
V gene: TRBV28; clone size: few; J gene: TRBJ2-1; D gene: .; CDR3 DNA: TGTGCCAGCAGTTTACCTGGGGCAAGTCCCTACAATGAGCAGTTCTTC; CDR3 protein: CASSLPGASPYNEQFF
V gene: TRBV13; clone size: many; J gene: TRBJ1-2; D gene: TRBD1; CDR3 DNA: TGTGCCAGCAGCGGGGGACAGGGAGACTATGGCTACACCTTC; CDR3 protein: CASSGGQGDYGYTF
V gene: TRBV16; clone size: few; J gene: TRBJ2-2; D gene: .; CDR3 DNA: TGTGCCAGCAGCCCCAGGCAAAACACCGGGGAGCTGTTTTTT; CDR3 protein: CASSPRQNTGELFF
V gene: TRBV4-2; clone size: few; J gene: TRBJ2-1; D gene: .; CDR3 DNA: TGTGCCAGCAGCCAAGATCCCCTCAGGGTGAGCTCCTACAATGAGCAGTTCTTC; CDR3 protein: CASSQDPLRVSSYNEQFF
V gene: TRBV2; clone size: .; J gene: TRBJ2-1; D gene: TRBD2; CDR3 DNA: TGTGCCAGTGCGGGCCCGGGAGGGAATGAGCAGTTCTTC; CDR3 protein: CASAGPGGNEQFF
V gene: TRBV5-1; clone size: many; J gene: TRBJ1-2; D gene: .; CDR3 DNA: TGCGCCAGCAGCTTGGAATATCAAGGAGGCTACACCTTC; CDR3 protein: CASSLEYQGGYTF
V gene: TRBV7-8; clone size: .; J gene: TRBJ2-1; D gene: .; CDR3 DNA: TGTGCCAGCAGCTTATTAGGAGCGGGCGATGAGCAGTTCTTC; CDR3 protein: CASSLLGAGDEQFF
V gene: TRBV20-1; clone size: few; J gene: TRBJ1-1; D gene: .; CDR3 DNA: TGCAGTGCTAGAGATCGGGACCTTCTTGAAGCTTTCTTT; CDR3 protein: CSARDRDLLEAFF
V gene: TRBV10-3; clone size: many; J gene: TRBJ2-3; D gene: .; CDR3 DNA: TGTGCCATCATAGCGGACAGCACAGATACGCAGTATTTT; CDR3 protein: CAIIADSTDTQYF
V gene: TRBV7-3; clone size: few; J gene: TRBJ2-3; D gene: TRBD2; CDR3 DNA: TGTGCCAGCAGCTTGGGAGTGGGAGGGTCTAGTACGCAGTATTTT; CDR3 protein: CASSLGVGGSSTQYF
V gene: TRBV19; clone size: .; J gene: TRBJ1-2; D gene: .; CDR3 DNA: TGTGCCAGTCTCCAGAGGGGAGCTACCTATGGCTACACCTTC; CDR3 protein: CASLQRGATYGYTF
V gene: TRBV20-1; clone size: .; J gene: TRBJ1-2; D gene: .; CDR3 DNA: TGCAGTGCGGTAGGGGCGCGCTACACCTTC; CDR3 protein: CSAVGARYTF
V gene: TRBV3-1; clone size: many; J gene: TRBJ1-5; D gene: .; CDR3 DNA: TGTGCCAGCAGCCAAAGGAGGGTATCCGGCCAGCCCCAGCATTTT; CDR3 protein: CASSQRRVSGQPQHF
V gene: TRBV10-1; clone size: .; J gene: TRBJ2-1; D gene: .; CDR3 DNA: TGCGCCAGCAGTCCATACCCGAGGATTTACAATGAGCAGTTCTTC; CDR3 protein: CASSPYPRIYNEQFF
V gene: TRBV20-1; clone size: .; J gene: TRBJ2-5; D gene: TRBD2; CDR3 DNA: TGCAGTGCCCAACAGCGGGGGGCCCGGCAAGAGACCCAGTACTTC; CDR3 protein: CSAQQRGARQETQYF
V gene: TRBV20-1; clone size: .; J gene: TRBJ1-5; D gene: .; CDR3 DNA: TGCAGTGCCACCGGGACGGATAATCAGCCCCAGCATTTT; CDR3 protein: CSATGTDNQPQHF
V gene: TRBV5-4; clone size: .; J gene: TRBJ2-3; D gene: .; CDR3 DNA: TGTGCCAGCAGCCCGCCGGAGGGGACCCCGATCAAAGATACGCAGTATTTT; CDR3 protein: CASSPPEGTPIKDTQYF
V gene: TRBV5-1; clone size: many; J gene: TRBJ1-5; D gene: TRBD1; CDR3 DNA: TGCGCCAGCAGCTCACACAGGGGAGACCAGCCCCAGCATTTT; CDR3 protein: CASSSHRGDQPQHF
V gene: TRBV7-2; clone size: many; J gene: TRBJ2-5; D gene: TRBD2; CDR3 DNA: TGTGCCAGCAGCTCGGGAGTGGGGGCGGGAGGAGAGACCCAGTACTTC; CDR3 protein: CASSSGVGAGGETQYF
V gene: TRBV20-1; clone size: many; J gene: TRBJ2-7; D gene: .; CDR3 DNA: TGCAGTGCTAGTCGCCACGAGCAGTACTTC; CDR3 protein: CSASRHEQYF
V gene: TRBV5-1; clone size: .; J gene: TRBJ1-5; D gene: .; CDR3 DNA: TGCGCCAGCAGCCCCGAGGGCGGGGCCCAGCATTTT; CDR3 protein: CASSPEGGAQHF
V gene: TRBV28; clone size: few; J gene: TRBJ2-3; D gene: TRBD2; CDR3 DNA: TGTGCCAGCAGTGCGCAGGGACTAGCCCGGGCAGATACGCAGTATTTT; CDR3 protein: CASSAQGLARADTQYF
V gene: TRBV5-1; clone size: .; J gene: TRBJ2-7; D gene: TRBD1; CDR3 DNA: TGCGCCAGCAGCCGTACCGGGACAGGGTTAACGTACGAGCAGTACTTC; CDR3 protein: CASSRTGTGLTYEQYF
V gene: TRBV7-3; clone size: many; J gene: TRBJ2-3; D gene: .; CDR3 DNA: TGTGCCAGCAGCCCTCAGGGGTCCAGCACAGATACGCAGTATTTT; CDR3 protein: CASSPQGSSTDTQYF
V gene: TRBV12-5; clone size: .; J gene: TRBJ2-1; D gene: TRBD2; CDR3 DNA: TGTGCTAGTGGTTTGATCCCGACTAGCAACTCCTACAATGAGCAGTTCTTC; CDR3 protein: CASGLIPTSNSYNEQFF
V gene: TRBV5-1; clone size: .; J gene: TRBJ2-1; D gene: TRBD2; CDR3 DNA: TGCGCCAGCAGCTTAAGCGGGGGGGATTTCTACAATGAGCAGTTCTTC; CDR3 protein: CASSLSGGDFYNEQFF
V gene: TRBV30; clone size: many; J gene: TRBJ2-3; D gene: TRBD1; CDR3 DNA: TGTGCCTGGAGTGTAGGGGGGACAGGGCACACAGATACGCAGTATTTT; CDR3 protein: CAWSVGGTGHTDTQYF
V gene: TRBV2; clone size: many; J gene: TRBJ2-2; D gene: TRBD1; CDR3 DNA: TGTGCCAGCTTGACAGGGAGCGGGGAGCTGTTTTTT; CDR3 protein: CASLTGSGELFF
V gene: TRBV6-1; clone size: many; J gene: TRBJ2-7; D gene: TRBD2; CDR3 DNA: TGTGCCAGCAGCACGGGGGGGCTGGTGACCTACGAGCAGTACTTC; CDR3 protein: CASSTGGLVTYEQYF
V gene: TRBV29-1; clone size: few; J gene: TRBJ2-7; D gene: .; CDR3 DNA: TGCAGCGTTGAGTTTGGCCACGAGCAGTACTTC; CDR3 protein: CSVEFGHEQYF